The 28 T cell receptor beta chains presented below share a single source sample, sequenced in a study of Graves' ophthalmopathy and Graves' hyperthyroidism. The authors amplified TCR beta CDR3 regions, and they did so from RNA transcripts for repertoire sequencing. A first-round RT-PCR used HTBI primers, followed by a second-round multiplex PCR. One entry per CDR3 protein results from TCRdb running MiXCR on the multiplex PCR reads. This sample has about 740,000 distinct CDR3 sequences; 35% to 50% occur once, and the top ten carry 35% to 55%. The sequencing input was peripheral blood. All receptors derive from an adult man with Graves' ophthalmopathy.

V usage is TRBV20-1 and J usage is TRBJ1-6; 8 nucleotides line up with TRBD1. The germline gives CDR1 DFQATT, CDR2 SNEGSKA (reference sequence). J was trimmed by 8 bases and V by 6 bases; bases with no gene match: 6. This CDR3 spans 13 amino acids. CDR3 DNA: TGCAGTGCAACAACAGGGGGGGATTCACCCCTCCACTTT. It specifies CSATTGGDSPLHF.

In its sample, this clonotype was seen many times. The rearrangement uses TRBV7-2 and TRBJ2-6, with unresolved D. The CDR3 has 17 residues. Germline CDR1 reads SGHTA; CDR2 reads FQGNSA. V was cut by 0 bases and J by 1 base, with 10 bases left in between. The CDR3: CASSLAWTQSGANVLTF. The CDR3 DNA reads as TGTGCCAGCAGCTTAGCGTGGACGCAGTCTGGGGCCAACGTCCTGACTTTC.

The rearrangement joins TRBV9 to TRBJ1-3; no firm D call. The CDR3 covers 12 residues. The germline V and J ends were trimmed by 4 bases and 4 bases, with 6 bases remaining between them. Germline V gene sequence: CDR1 SGDLS, CDR2 YYNGEE. CDR3 sequence reads: CASSSDGNTIYF. CDR3 nucleotides: TGTGCCAGCAGCTCTGACGGAAACACCATATATTTT.

This clonotype was found many times. The chain employs TRBV6-6 and TRBJ1-2; the D gene is possibly TRBD1 (5 bases). The CDR3 consists of 13 residues. Deletions cut 6 bases from V and 5 bases from J, with 13 bases between. Germline CDR1 and CDR2: MNHNY and SVGAGI (reference sequence). This CDR3 reads CASSPTGVYGYTF. CDR3 DNA sequence: TGTGCCAGCAGCCCTACAGGAGTTTATGGCTACACCTTC.

This chain connects TRBV5-1 to TRBJ1-2; a possible D gene is TRBD1 (5 bases). Germline V gene data show CDR1 as SGHRS and CDR2 as YFSETQ. The CDR3 loop spans 15 amino acids. With 4 bases removed from V and 6 bases from J, the gap between germline ends came to 19 bases. The DNA for the CDR3 is TGCGCCAGCAGCCCCCGTGAGCGTGGGGGAGATGGCTACACCTTC. Translating gives CASSPRERGGDGYTF.

The chain has TRBV7-9 and TRBJ1-6; D is unclear. With 3 bases removed from V and 9 bases from J, the gap between germline ends came to 15 bases. This CDR3 region has 15 residues. Germline-derived CDR1 and CDR2 are SEHNR and FQNEAQ (reference sequence). The CDR3 is CASSLDLGPSSPLHF. The CDR3 DNA is TGTGCCAGCAGCTTGGACCTCGGGCCGAGTTCACCCCTCCACTTT.

This clonotype was recorded at least ten times. The CDR3 DNA follows: TGTGCCAGTAGTAACAGGGACTTGAACTATGGCTACACCTTC. This encodes CASSNRDLNYGYTF. The chain employs TRBV19 and TRBJ1-2; TRBD1 is a possible D gene (6 bases). V lost 4 bases, J lost 2 bases, and 11 bases lay in between. CDR3 length equals 14 residues. Germline lookup yields CDR1 LNHDA and CDR2 SQIVND (reference sequence).

This clonotype showed up many times. V and J are TRBV15 and TRBJ1-3, with D possibly being TRBD1 (5 bases). This CDR3 has 15 residues. V lost 0 bases, J lost 4 bases, and 10 bases lay in between. Germline CDR1 is LNHNV and CDR2 is YYDKDF (reference sequence). CDR3 amino acids: CATSRDRGRGNTIYF. The DNA for the CDR3 is TGTGCCACCAGCAGAGATCGGGGGAGAGGAAACACCATATATTTT.

A few counts support this clonotype. Relative to the germline gene, one junction end is altered; a read error may explain this. This chain connects TRBV7-9 to TRBJ2-2, with D unresolved. Germline lookup yields CDR1 SEHNR and CDR2 FQNEAQ (reference sequence). The length of the CDR3 is 15 residues. Written as DNA, the CDR3 is TGCGCCAGCAGCCAAGATACCACGAACACCGGGGAGCTGTTTTTT. Protein sequence: CASSQDTTNTGELFF. Using reference TRBV7-9 and TRBJ2-2 for the parts outside the CDR3, the full variable domain is DTGVSQNPRHKITKRGQNVTFRCDPISEHNRLYWYRQTLGQGPEFLTYFQNEAQLEKSRLLSDRFSAERPKGSFSTLEIQRTEQGDSAMYLCASSQDTTNTGELFFGEGSRLTVL.

The chain is built from TRBV24-1 and TRBJ2-2, with D maybe TRBD1 (6 bases). The CDR3 length is 15 residues. Germline V lookup: CDR1 KGHDR, CDR2 SFDVKD. V gave up 3 bases and J gave up 5 bases, with 12 bases separating them. DNA for the CDR3: TGTGCCACCAGTGATCCAGGGACAAGGACCGGGGAGCTGTTTTTT. Translated, it gives CATSDPGTRTGELFF.

This clonotype was picked up one time. The chain couples TRBV2 to TRBJ1-6; D unclear. The CDR3 extends over 13 amino acids. Trimming cost V 5 bases and J 16 bases, with 18 bases left between them. Germline CDR1 SNHLY, CDR2 FYNNEI. This CDR3 reads CASSLSGRQLLHF. CDR3 coding DNA: TGTGCCAGCAGTCTTAGCGGGAGGCAGCTACTCCACTTT. Variable domain in full (rest from reference TRBV2 and TRBJ1-6): EPEVTQTPSHQVTQMGQEVILRCVPISNHLYFYWYRQILGQKVEFLVSFYNNEISEKSEIFDDQFSVERPDGSNFTLKIRSTKLEDSAMYFCASSLSGRQLLHFGNGTRLTVT.

This clonotype showed up just once. Since a much larger clone is just one base distant, this may be a read error. The final CDR3 position lacks the conserved phenylalanine or tryptophan, pointing to a likely read error. The V gene is TRBV7-6, the J gene TRBJ2-5; no firm D call. Deletions cut 5 bases from V and 2 bases from J, with 12 bases between. Germline CDR1 reads SGHVS; CDR2 reads FNYEAQ. This CDR3 contains 14 residues. In DNA form, the CDR3 reads TGTGCCAGCAGCAGAAGGGCAGCACAAGAGACCCAGTACGTC. It yields the protein CASSRRAAQETQYV.

The J gene is TRBJ1-2, the V gene TRBV2, with D hard to call. The V end lost 6 bases, the J end lost 8 bases, and 16 bases lay between the germline ends. The CDR3 is 13 residues long. Germline-derived CDR1 and CDR2 are SNHLY and FYNNEI. CDR3 DNA sequence: TGTGCCAGCAGCTTGGACGGTTGGAGCGGCTACACCTTC. Translating it yields CASSLDGWSGYTF.

The gene calls are TRBV29-1 and TRBJ2-5; 7 nucleotides line up with TRBD2. Trimming removed 4 bases from V and 3 bases from J; junction bases left unmatched: 5. The CDR3 spans 13 residues. Germline assignment: CDR1 SQVTM and CDR2 ANQGSEA. In DNA, the CDR3 is TGCAGCGTTGTGTCGGGGGGAAAAGAGACCCAGTACTTC. Protein sequence: CSVVSGGKETQYF.

The rearrangement joins TRBV7-2 to TRBJ1-2; D call uncertain. Trimming pared 3 bases from V and 8 bases from J, leaving 10 bases between. Germline CDR1 SGHTA, CDR2 FQGNSA. This CDR3 region has 12 residues. In DNA form, the CDR3 reads TGTGCCAGCAGCTTGGCAAGAGAAGGCTACACCTTC. Residues: CASSLAREGYTF.

With respect to this clonotype: This is likely a read error, given that the CDR3 carries no conserved phenylalanine or tryptophan at its end. The chain combines TRBV19 with TRBJ1-5; D ambiguous. Trimming left V 3 bases short and J 3 bases short, with 15 bases between. This CDR3 comprises 16 residues. In germline, CDR1 is LNHDA, CDR2 SQIVND (reference sequence). The CDR3 DNA reads TGTGCCAGTAGTATTCAGCCGCGAAAGGCCAATCAGCCCCAGCATTCT. Protein: CASSIQPRKANQPQHS.

J is TRBJ1-1 and V is TRBV28; possibly TRBD1 for D (6 bases). Trimming pared 1 base from V and 5 bases from J, leaving 14 bases between. This CDR3 comprises 15 residues. Per the germline V gene, CDR1 is MDHEN and CDR2 is SYDVKM. As DNA, the CDR3 is TGTGCCAGCAGTTTATCTTCCAAAAGGGGGACTGAAGCTTTCTTT. It yields the protein CASSLSSKRGTEAFF. Full variable domain (remainder filled in from reference TRBV28 and TRBJ1-1): DVKVTQSSRYLVKRTGEKVFLECVQDMDHENMFWYRQDPGLGLRLIYFSYDVKMKEKGDIPEGYSVSREKKERFSLILESASTNQTSMYLCASSLSSKRGTEAFFGQGTRLTVV.

This clonotype appeared once. The chain joins TRBV7-9 to TRBJ2-5, with D maybe TRBD1 (6 bases). V was shortened by 8 bases and J by 1 base, with 14 bases between the two germline ends. This CDR3 comprises 14 residues. CDR1 is SEHNR and CDR2 is FQNEAQ in the germline V gene (reference sequence). The CDR3 spells CASSPGARQETQYF. For the CDR3, the DNA is TGTGCCAGCTCACCAGGGGCGCGCCAAGAGACCCAGTACTTC.

The chain links TRBV10-3 to TRBJ2-7; possible D gene TRBD2, 6 bases. From germline, CDR1 is ENHRY and CDR2 SYGVKD. The V gene lost 10 bases and the J gene lost 3 bases, with 16 bases spanning the gap. This CDR3 is 13 amino acids long. CDR3 bases: TGTGCCACGTTCGGCCGGGGGAACTACGAGCAGTACTTC. It yields the protein CATFGRGNYEQYF.

This clonotype occurred a few times. V and J are TRBV5-8 and TRBJ2-5; a possible D gene is TRBD2 (5 bases). Trimming left V 0 bases short and J 7 bases short, with 13 bases between. Per germline, CDR1 SGHTS and CDR2 YDEGEE. The CDR3 length is 14 residues. The CDR3 region has the DNA TGTGCCAGCAGCTTGGAATTTCTTCGGGGGACCCAGTACTTC. Its protein product is CASSLEFLRGTQYF.

The chain uses TRBV20-1 and TRBJ2-7, with D maybe TRBD1 (6 bases). The CDR3 is 11 amino acids. V lost 6 bases and J 10 bases, leaving 16 bases between the germline ends. Germline CDR1 and CDR2: DFQATT and SNEGSKA (reference sequence). CDR3 nucleotide sequence: TGCAGTGCCCCGGTCGAGGGGGTACAGTACTTC. This translates into CSAPVEGVQYF.

The chain is built from TRBV4-3 and TRBJ1-4; 11 bases align to TRBD1. The junction had 4 bases not matched to a gene; V was cut back by 0 bases and J by 7 bases. This CDR3 comprises 16 residues. Germline V gene data show CDR1 as LGHNA and CDR2 as YSLEER. Written as DNA, the CDR3 is TGCGCCAGCAGCCAAGATAAAGGGACAGGGGGTGAAAAACTGTTTTTT. This encodes CASSQDKGTGGEKLFF.

This clonotype was found once. This chain connects TRBV24-1 to TRBJ1-5; D gene ambiguous. The V and J ends lost 6 bases and 11 bases respectively, with 22 bases between them. CDR1 is KGHDR, CDR2 SFDVKD, per germline. This CDR3 is 15 amino acids long. The CDR3 sequence is CATSPRGAGQETQHF. In DNA form, the CDR3 reads TGTGCCACCAGTCCCCGGGGAGCGGGCCAAGAGACCCAGCATTTT.

This chain connects TRBV7-2 to TRBJ1-4; D gene unclear. Looked up from germline, CDR1 is SGHTA and CDR2 is FQGNSA. V dropped 5 bases and J dropped 2 bases, with 15 bases sitting between them. The CDR3 is 16 amino acids. CDR3 in DNA: TGTGCCAGCAGCGAAAGACACGGTTGGACTAATGAAAAACTGTTTTTT. It codes for CASSERHGWTNEKLFF.

This chain joins TRBV7-9 and TRBJ2-3, with TRBD2 matching 11 bases. The trim removed 5 bases at V and 2 bases at J, leaving 6 bases unmatched. Germline CDR1 and CDR2: SEHNR and FQNEAQ (reference sequence). The CDR3 is 16 amino acids. The CDR3 reads CASSPGTSGLTDTQYF. In nucleotides, the CDR3 is TGTGCCAGCAGCCCTGGGACTAGCGGACTCACAGATACGCAGTATTTT.

This clonotype occurred many times. The V gene is TRBV29-1, the J gene TRBJ2-7; 8 bases align to TRBD1. The CDR3 totals 13 residues. From germline, CDR1 is SQVTM and CDR2 ANQGSEA. V was clipped by 2 bases and J by 2 bases; unmatched bases: 2. The DNA for the CDR3 is TGCAGCGTTGAACAGGGGGCTGCCTACGAGCAGTACTTC. It specifies CSVEQGAAYEQYF.

This clonotype was counted only a few times. The CDR3 here is CSARDRLAQYF. CDR3 bases: TGCAGTGCTAGAGATCGTCTGGCCCAGTACTTC. The chain combines TRBV20-1 with TRBJ2-7; D call uncertain. The CDR3 spans 11 residues. Deletions cut 0 bases from V and 10 bases from J, with 10 bases between. The germline V gene encodes CDR1 DFQATT and CDR2 SNEGSKA (reference sequence).

Concerning this clonotype: A read error may explain this, as a much larger clone is one base away. The chain carries TRBV10-3 and TRBJ1-6; 9 bases are shared with TRBD1. The CDR3 totals 15 residues. With 5 bases clipped from V and 6 bases from J, the junction kept 5 bases outside the gene matches. CDR1 is ENHRY, CDR2 SYGVKD, per germline. CDR3: CAISYSDRGNSPLHF. The CDR3 nucleotides read TGTGCCATCAGTTACTCGGACAGGGGTAATTCACCCCTCCACTTT.